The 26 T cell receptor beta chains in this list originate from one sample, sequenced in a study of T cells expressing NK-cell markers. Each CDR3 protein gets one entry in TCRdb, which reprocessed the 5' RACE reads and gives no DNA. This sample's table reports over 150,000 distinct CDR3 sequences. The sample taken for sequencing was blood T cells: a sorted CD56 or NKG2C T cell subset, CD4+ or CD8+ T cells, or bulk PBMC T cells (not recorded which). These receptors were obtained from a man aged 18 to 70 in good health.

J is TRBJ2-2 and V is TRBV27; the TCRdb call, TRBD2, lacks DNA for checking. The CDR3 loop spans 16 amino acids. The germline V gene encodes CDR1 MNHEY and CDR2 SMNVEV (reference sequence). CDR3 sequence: CASSNPGTSDTGELFF.

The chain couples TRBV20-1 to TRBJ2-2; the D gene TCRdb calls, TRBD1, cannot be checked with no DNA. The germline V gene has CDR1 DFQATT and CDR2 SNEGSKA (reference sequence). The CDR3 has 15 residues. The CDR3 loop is CSARGQGVNTGELFF.

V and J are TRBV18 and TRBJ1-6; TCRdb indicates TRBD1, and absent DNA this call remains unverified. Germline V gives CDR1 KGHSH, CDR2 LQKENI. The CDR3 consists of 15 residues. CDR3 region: CASSPEDNEGSPLHF.

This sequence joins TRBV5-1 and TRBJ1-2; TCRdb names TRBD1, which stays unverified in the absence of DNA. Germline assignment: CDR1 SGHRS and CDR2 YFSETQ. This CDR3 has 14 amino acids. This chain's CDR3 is CASSPGGSNYGYTF.

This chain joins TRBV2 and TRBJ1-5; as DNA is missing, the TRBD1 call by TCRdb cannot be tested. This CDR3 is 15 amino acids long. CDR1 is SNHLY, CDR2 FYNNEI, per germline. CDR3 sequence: CASSAGTGSNQPQHF.

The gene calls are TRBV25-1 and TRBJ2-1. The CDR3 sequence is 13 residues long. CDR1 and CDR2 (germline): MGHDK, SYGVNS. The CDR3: CASSESLNNEQFF.

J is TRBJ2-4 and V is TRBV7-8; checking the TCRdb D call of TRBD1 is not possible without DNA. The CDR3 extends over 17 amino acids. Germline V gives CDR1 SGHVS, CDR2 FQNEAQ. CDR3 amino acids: CASSLAFGGGTKNIQYF.

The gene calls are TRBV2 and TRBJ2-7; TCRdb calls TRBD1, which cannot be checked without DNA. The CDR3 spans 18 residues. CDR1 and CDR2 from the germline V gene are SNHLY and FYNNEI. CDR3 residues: CASSEVGGPGEGTYEQYF.

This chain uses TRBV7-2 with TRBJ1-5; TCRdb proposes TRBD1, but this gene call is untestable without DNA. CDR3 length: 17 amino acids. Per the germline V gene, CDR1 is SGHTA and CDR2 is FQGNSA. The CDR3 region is CASSFAGTEYSNQPQHF.

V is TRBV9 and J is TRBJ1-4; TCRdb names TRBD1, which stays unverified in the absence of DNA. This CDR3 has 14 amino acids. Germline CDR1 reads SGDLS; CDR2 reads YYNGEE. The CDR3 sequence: CASTPDSGGEKLFF.

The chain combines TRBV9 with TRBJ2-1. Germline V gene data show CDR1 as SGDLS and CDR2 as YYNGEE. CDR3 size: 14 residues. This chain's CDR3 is CASSRDVSSWEQFF.

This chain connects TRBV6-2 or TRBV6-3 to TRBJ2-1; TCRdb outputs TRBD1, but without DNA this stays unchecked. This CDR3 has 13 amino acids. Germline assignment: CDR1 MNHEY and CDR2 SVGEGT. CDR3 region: CASSSGAGNEQFF.

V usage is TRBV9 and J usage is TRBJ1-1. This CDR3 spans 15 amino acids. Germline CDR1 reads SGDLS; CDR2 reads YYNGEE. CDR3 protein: CASSPLRQGRTEAFF. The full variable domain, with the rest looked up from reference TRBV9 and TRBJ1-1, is DSGVTQTPKHLITATGQRVTLRCSPRSGDLSVYWYQQSLDQGLQFLIQYYNGEERAKGNILERFSAQQFPDLHSELNLSSLELGDSALYFCASSPLRQGRTEAFFGQGTRLTVV.

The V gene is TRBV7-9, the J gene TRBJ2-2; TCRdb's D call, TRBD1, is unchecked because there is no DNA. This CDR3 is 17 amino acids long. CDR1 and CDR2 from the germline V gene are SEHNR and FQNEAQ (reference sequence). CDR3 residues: CASSLIPGQGNTGELFF.

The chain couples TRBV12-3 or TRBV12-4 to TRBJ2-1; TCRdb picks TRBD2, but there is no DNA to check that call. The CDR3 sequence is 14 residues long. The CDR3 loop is CASASGGGYNEQFF.

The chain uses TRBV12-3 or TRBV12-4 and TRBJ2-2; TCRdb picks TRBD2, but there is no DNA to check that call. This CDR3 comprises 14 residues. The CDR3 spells CASSPASNTGELFF.

The CDR3 loop is CASRAPGTGLMNTEAFF. The chain couples TRBV2 to TRBJ1-1; TCRdb proposes TRBD1, but this gene call is untestable without DNA. CDR3 length: 17 amino acids. CDR1 SNHLY and CDR2 FYNNEI come from the germline V gene.

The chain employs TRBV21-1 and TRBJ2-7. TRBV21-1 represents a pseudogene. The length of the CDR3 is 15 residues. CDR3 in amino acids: CASSKEFRRYYEQYF.

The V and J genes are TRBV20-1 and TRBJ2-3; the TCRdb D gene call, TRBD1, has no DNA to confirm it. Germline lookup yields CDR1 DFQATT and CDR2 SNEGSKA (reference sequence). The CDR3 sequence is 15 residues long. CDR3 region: CSARSGQDLTDTQYF.

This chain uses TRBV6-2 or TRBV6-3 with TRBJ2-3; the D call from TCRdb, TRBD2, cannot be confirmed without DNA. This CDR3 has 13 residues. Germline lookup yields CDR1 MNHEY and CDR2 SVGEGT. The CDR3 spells CASAYSATDTQYF.

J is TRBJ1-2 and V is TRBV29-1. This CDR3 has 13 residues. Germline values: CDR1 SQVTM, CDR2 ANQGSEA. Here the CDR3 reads CSVDNTENYGYTF.

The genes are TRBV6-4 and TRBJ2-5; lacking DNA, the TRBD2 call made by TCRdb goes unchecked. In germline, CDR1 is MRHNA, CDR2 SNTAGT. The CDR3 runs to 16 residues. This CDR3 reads CASSDPSGGAGETQYF.

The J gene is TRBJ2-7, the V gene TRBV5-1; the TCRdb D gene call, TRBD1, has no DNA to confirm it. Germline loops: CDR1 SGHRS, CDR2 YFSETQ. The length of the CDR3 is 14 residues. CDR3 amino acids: CASSGDRDSYEQYF.

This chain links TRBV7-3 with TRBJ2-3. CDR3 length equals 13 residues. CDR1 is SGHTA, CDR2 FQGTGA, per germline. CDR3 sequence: CASSIDLTDTQYF.

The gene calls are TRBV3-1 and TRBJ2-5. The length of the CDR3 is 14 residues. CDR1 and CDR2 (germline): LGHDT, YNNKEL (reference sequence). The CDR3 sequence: CASSPNLYQETQYF.

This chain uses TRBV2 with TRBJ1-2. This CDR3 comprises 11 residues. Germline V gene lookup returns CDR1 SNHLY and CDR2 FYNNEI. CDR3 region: CASRAVYGYTF.